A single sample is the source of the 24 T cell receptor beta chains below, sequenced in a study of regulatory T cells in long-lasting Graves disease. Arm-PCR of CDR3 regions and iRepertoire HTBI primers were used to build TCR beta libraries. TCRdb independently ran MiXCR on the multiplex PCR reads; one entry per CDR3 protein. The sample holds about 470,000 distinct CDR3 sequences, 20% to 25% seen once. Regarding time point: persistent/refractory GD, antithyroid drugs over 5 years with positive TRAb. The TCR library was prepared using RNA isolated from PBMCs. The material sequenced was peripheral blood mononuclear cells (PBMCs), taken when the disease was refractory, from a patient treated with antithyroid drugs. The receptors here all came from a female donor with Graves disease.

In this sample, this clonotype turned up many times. The DNA of the CDR3 is TGTGCCAGCAGTGAAAGGACAGATAACTATGGCTACACCTTC. This sequence encodes CASSERTDNYGYTF. J is TRBJ1-2 and V is TRBV2; tentatively, D is TRBD1 (6 bases). Germline V lookup: CDR1 SNHLY, CDR2 FYNNEI. Trimming left V 2 bases short and J 1 base short, with 8 bases between. This CDR3 is built from 14 residues.

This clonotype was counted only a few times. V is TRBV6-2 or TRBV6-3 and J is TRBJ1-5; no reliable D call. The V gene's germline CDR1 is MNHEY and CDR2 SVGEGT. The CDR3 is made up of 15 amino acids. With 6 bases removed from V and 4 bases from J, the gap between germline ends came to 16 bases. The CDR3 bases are TGTGCCAGCAGGCGAGAGGCTTCGACTAATCAGCCCCAGCATTTT. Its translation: CASRREASTNQPQHF.

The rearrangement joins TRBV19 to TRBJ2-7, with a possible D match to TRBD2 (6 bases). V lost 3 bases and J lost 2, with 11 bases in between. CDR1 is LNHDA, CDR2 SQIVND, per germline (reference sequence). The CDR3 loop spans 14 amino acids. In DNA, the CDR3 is TGTGCCAGTAGTATGTCGGGGGAAGCCTACGAGCAGTACTTC. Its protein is CASSMSGEAYEQYF.

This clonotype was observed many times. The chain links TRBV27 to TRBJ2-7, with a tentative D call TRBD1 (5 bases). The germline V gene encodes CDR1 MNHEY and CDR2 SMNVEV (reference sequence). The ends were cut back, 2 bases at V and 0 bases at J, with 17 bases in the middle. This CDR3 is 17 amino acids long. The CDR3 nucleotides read TGTGCCAGCAGTTTACTCCCCCCCCAGGGCAACTCCTACGAGCAGTACTTC. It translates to CASSLLPPQGNSYEQYF.

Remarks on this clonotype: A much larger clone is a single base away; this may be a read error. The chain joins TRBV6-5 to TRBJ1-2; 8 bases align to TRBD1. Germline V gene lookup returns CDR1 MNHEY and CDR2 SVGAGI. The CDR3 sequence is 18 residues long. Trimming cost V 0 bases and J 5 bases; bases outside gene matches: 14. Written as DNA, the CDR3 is TGTGCCAGCAGTTACTCCGGCCGACTCGGGACAGGACTTTATGGCTACACCTTC. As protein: CASSYSGRLGTGLYGYTF.

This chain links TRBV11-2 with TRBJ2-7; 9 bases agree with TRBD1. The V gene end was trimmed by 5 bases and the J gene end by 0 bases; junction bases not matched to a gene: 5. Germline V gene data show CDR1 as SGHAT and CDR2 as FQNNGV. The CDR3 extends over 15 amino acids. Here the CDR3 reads CASSTRTGVSYEQYF. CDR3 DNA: TGTGCCAGCAGCACTCGGACAGGGGTCTCCTACGAGCAGTACTTC.

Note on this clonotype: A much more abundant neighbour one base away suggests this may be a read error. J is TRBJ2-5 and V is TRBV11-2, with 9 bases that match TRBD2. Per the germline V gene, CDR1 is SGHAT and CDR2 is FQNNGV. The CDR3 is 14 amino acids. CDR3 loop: CASSPSSGVETKYF. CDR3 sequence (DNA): TGTGCCAGCTCACCTTCTAGCGGGGTGGAGACCAAGTACTTC. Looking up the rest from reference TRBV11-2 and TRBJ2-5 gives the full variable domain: EAGVAQSPRYKIIEKRQSVAFWCNPISGHATLYWYQQILGQGPKLLIQFQNNGVVDDSQLPKDRFSAERLKGVDSTLKIQPAKLEDSAVYLCASSPSSGVETKYFGPGTRLLVL.

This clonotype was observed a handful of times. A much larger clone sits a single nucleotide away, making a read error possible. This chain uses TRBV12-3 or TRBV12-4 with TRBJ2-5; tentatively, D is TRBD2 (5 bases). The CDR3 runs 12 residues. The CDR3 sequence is CASSFVGEAQYF. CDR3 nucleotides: TGTGCCAGCAGTTTTGTGGGAGAGGCCCAGTACTTC.

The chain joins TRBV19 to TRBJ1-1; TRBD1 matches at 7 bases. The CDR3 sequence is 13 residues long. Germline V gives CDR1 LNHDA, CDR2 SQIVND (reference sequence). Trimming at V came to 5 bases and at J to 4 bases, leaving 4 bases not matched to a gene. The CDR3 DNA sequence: TGTGCCAGTAGTGCGGGGACAGTCACTGAAGCTTTCTTT. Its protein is CASSAGTVTEAFF.

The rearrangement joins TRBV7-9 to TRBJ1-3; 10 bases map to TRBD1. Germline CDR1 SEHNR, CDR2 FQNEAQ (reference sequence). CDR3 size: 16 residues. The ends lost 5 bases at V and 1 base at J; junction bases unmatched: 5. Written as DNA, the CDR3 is TGTGCCAGCAGCCAACGGGACAGGGGATCTGGAAACACCATATATTTT. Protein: CASSQRDRGSGNTIYF.

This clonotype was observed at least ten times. CDR3 coding DNA: TGTGCCAGTGGCTCGACAGGGGCAGAGACCCAGTACTTC. Translating gives CASGSTGAETQYF. The chain uses TRBV19 and TRBJ2-5; 8 bases are a match to TRBD1. Germline V gene data show CDR1 as LNHDA and CDR2 as SQIVND (reference sequence). V was pared by 8 bases and J by 4 bases, with 6 bases of the junction left unmatched. This CDR3 is built from 13 residues.

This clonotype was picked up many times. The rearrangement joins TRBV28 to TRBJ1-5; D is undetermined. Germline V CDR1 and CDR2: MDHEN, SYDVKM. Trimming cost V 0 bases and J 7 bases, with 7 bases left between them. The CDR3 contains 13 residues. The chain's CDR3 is CASSLWVRQPQHF. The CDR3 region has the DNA TGTGCCAGCAGTTTATGGGTAAGGCAGCCCCAGCATTTT.

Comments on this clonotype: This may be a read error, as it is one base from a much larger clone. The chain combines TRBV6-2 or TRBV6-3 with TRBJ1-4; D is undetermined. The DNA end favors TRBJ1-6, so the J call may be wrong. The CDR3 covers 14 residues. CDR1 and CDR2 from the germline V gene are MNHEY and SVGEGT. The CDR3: CASSVDGDNSPLHF. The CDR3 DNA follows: TGTGCCAGCAGCGTGGACGGGGATAATTCACCCCTCCACTTT.

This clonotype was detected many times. The chain's CDR3 is CASSSGTGGSVNYGYTF. The CDR3 coding sequence is TGTGCCAGCAGTTCCGGGACAGGGGGTTCTGTAAACTATGGCTACACCTTC. This chain links TRBV27 with TRBJ1-2; 11 bases fit TRBD1. With 4 bases clipped from V and 2 bases from J, the junction kept 9 bases outside the gene matches. Germline V lookup: CDR1 MNHEY, CDR2 SMNVEV (reference sequence). The CDR3 sequence is 17 residues long.

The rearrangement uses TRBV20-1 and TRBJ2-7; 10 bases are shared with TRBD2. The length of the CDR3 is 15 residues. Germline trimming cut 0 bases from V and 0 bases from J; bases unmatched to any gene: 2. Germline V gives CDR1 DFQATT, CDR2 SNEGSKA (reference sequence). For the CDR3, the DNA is TGCAGTGCTAGAGAGCTAGCGGGGGCCTCCTACGAGCAGTACTTC. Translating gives CSARELAGASYEQYF.

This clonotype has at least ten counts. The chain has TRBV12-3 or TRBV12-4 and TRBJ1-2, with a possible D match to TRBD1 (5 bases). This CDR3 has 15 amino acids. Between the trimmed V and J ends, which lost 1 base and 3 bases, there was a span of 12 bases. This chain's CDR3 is CASSLGGSRDYGYTF. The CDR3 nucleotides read TGTGCCAGCAGTTTAGGGGGCAGCAGGGACTATGGCTACACCTTC.

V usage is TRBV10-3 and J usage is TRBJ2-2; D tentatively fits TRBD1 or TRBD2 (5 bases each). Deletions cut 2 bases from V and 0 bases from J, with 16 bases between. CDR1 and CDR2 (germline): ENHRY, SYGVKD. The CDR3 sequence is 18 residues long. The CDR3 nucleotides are TGTGCCATCAGTGAGCCGGGGCCGAGTACCGCGAACACCGGGGAGCTGTTTTTT. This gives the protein CAISEPGPSTANTGELFF.

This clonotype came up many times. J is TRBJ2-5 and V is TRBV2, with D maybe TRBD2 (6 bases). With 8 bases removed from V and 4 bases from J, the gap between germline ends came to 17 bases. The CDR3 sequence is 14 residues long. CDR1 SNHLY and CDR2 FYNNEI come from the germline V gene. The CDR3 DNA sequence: TGTGCCAGCTCGGAGGGCAGGAGGGCAGAGACCCAGTACTTC. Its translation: CASSEGRRAETQYF.

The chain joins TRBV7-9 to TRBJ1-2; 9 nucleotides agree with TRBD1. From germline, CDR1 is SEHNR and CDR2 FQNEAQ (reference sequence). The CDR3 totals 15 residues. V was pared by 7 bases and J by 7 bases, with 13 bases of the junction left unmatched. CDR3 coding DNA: TGTGCCAGCAACTCGATATCTAGGACAGGGGTTGGCTACACCTTC. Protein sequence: CASNSISRTGVGYTF.

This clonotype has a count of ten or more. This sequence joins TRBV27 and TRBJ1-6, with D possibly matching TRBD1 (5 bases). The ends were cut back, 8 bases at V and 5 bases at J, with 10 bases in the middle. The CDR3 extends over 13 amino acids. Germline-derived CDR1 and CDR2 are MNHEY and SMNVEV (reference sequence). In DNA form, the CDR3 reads TGTGCCAGCCAGACAGTAAATAATTCACCCCTCCACTTT. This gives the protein CASQTVNNSPLHF.

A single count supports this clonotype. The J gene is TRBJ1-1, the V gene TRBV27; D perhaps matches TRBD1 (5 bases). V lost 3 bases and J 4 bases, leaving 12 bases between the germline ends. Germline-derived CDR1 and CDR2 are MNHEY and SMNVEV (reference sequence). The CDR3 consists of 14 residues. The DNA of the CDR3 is TGTGCCAGCAGTTTGCGGGGGTCGGCCACTGAAGCTTTCTTT. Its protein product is CASSLRGSATEAFF.

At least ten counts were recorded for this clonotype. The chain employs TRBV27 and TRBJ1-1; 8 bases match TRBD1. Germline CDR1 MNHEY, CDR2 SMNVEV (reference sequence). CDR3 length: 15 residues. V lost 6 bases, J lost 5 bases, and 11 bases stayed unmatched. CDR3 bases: TGTGCCAGCAGCCCCTTACAGGGGGAGAGGACTGAAGCTTTCTTT. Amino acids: CASSPLQGERTEAFF.

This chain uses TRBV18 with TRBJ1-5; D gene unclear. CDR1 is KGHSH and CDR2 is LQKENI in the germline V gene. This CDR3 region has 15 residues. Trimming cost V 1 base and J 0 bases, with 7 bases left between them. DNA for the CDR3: TGTGCCAGCTCACCACAGGGAAATAGCAATCAGCCCCAGCATTTT. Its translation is CASSPQGNSNQPQHF. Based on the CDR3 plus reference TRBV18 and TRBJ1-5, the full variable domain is NAGVMQNPRHLVRRRGQEARLRCSPMKGHSHVYWYRQLPEEGLKFMVYLQKENIIDESGMPKERFSAEFPKEGPSILRIQQVVRGDSAAYFCASSPQGNSNQPQHFGDGTRLSIL.

The CDR3 nucleotides are TGCAGTGCTAGACGCAGGGGCATCTACAATGAGCAGTTCTTC. Protein product: CSARRRGIYNEQFF. The chain has TRBV20-1 and TRBJ2-5, with TRBD1 as a possible D gene (6 bases). The J call may be incorrect, as the DNA end agrees better with TRBJ2-1. The CDR3 runs 14 residues. Germline lookup yields CDR1 DFQATT and CDR2 SNEGSKA (reference sequence).